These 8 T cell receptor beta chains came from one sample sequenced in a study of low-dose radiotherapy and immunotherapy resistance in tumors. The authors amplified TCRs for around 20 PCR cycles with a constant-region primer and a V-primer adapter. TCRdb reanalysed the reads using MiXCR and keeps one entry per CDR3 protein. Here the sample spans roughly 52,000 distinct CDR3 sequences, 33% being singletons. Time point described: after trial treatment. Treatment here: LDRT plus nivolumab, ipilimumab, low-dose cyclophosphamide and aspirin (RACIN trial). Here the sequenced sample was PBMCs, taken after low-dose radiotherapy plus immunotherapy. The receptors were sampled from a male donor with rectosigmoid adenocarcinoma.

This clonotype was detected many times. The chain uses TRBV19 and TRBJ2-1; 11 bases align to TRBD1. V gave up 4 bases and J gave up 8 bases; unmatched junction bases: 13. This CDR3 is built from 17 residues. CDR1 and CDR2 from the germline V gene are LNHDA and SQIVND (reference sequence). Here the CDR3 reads CASSTSPGQGGSDEQFF. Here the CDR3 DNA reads TGTGCCAGTAGTACCTCCCCGGGACAGGGGGGATCGGATGAGCAGTTCTTC.

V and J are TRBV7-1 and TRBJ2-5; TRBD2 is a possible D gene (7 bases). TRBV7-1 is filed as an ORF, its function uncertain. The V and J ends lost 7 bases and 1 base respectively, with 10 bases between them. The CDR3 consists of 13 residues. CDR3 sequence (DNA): TGTGCCAGCAACGCGGGGGCCCAAGAGACCCAGTACTTC. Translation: CASNAGAQETQYF.

In nucleotides, the CDR3 is TGTGCCAGCAGCCACGGACAGGGGGCAAACACCGGGGAGCTGTTTTTT. Translating gives CASSHGQGANTGELFF. V usage is TRBV21-1 and J usage is TRBJ2-2; the D call of TRBD1 is as the table states it, not checked on the DNA. TRBV21-1 is designated a pseudogene. This CDR3 has 16 amino acids.

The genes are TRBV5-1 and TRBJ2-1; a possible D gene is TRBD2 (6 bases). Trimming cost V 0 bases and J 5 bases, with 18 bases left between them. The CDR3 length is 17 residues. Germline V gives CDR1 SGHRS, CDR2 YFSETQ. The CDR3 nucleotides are TGCGCCAGCAGCTTGGCCGGGACTCTTACTGGGAACAATGAGCAGTTCTTC. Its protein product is CASSLAGTLTGNNEQFF.

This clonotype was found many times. CDR3 loop: CASSYSGHLVGLEQYF. In nucleotides, the CDR3 is TGTGCCAGCAGTTACTCCGGACACCTCGTTGGTCTCGAGCAGTACTTC. The chain employs TRBV6-5 and TRBJ2-7; a weak D match, TRBD1 (5 bases). This CDR3 comprises 16 residues. CDR1 and CDR2 from the germline V gene are MNHEY and SVGAGI. V was pared by 0 bases and J by 6 bases, with 18 bases between.

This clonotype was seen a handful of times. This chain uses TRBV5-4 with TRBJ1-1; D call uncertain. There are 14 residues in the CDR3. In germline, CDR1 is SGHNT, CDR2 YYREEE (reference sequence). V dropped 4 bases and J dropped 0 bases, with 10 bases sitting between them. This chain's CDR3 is CASSPDILNTEAFF. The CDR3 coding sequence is TGTGCCAGCAGCCCGGATATATTGAACACTGAAGCTTTCTTT.

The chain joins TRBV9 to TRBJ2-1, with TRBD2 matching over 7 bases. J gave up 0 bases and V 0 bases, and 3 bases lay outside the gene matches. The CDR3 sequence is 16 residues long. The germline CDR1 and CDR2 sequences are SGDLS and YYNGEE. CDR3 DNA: TGTGCCAGCAGCGTAGAAGCGGGGTTCTCCTACAATGAGCAGTTCTTC. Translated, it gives CASSVEAGFSYNEQFF. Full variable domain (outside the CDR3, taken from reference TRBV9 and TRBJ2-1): DSGVTQTPKHLITATGQRVTLRCSPRSGDLSVYWYQQSLDQGLQFLIQYYNGEERAKGNILERFSAQQFPDLHSELNLSSLELGDSALYFCASSVEAGFSYNEQFFGPGTRLTVL.

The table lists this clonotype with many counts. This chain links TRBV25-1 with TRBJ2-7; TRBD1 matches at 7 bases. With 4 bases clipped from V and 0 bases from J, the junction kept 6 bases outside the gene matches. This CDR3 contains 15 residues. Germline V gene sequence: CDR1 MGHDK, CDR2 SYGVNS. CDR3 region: CASSGEPGGSYEQYF. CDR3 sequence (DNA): TGTGCCAGCAGTGGCGAACCAGGGGGCTCCTACGAGCAGTACTTC.